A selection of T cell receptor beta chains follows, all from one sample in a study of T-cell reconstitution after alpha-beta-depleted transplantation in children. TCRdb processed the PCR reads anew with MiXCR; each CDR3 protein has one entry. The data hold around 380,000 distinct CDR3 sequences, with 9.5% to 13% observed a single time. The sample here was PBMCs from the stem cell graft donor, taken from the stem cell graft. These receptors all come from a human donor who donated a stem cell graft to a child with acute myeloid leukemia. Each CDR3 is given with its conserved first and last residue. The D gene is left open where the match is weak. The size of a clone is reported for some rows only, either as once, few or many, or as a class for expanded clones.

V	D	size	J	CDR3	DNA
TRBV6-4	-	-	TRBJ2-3	CASSGEAGADTQYF	TGTGCCAGCAGTGGGGAGGCAGGGGCAGATACGCAGTATTTT
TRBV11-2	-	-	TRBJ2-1	CASSLDRGGRSLNEQFF	TGTGCCAGCAGCTTAGACAGGGGTGGTAGGTCCCTCAATGAGCAGTTCTTC
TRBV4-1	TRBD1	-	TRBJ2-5	CASSQDGMGTGQETQYF	TGCGCCAGCAGCCAAGATGGGATGGGGACAGGCCAAGAGACCCAGTACTTC
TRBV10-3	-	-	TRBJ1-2	CAILRGANGYTF	TGTGCCATCTTACGGGGGGCGAATGGCTACACCTTC
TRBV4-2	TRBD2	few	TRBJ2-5	CASSQVGTSGGAQYF	TGTGCCAGCAGCCAAGTCGGGACTAGCGGGGGGGCCCAGTACTTC
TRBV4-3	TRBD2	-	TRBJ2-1	CASSLAGAFYNEQFF	TGCGCCAGCAGCTTAGCGGGCGCATTCTACAATGAGCAGTTCTTC
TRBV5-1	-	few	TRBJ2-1	CASSGGQGAYNEQFF	TGCGCCAGCAGTGGAGGGCAGGGTGCCTACAATGAGCAGTTCTTC
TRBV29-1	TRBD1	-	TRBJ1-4	CSGRGPDEKLFF	TGCAGCGGAAGGGGGCCGGATGAAAAACTGTTTTTT
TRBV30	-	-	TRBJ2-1	CAWLPPAADGIEQFF	TGTGCCTGGCTACCCCCGGCAGCGGATGGCATTGAGCAGTTCTTC
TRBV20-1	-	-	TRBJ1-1	CSASYRSGTEAFF	TGCAGTGCTAGCTACAGGTCCGGCACTGAAGCTTTCTTT
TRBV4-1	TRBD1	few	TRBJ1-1	CASSPFGQGLAEAFF	TGCGCCAGCAGCCCCTTCGGACAGGGACTCGCTGAAGCTTTCTTT
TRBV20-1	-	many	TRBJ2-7	CSASARRDLSYEQYF	TGCAGTGCTAGCGCGCGGCGGGACCTCTCCTACGAGCAGTACTTC
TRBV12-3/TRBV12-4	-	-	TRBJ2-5	CASSLRGGEETQYF	TGTGCCAGCAGCCTTAGGGGGGGGGAAGAGACCCAGTACTTC
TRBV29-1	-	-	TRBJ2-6	CSVVGTGSGANVLTF	TGCAGCGTTGTGGGAACAGGGTCTGGGGCCAACGTCCTGACTTTC
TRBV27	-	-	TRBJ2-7	CASSFLARGLEQYF	TGTGCCAGCAGTTTTTTAGCCCGAGGTTTGGAGCAGTACTTC
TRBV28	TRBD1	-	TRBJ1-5	CASSFTGGMGNQPQHF	TGTGCCAGCAGTTTTACAGGGGGCATGGGCAATCAGCCCCAGCATTTT
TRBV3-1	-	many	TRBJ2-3	CASSLTLSRTDTQYF	TGTGCCAGCAGCCTAACATTGTCCCGCACAGATACGCAGTATTTT
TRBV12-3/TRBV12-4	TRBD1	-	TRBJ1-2	CASSFQDRGLGGYTF	TGTGCCAGCAGTTTTCAGGACAGGGGGTTGGGTGGCTACACCTTC
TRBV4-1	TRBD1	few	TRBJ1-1	CASRLLTGGKTEAFF	TGCGCCAGCAGACTCCTCACAGGGGGCAAGACTGAAGCTTTCTTT
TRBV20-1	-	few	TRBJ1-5	CSARVTGSQPQHF	TGCAGTGCTAGGGTTACAGGGAGTCAGCCCCAGCATTTT
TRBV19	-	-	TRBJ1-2	CASSIGGDGAYGYTF	TGTGCCAGTAGTATAGGCGGGGACGGAGCGTATGGCTACACCTTC
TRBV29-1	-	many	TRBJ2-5	CSAHREWGETQYF	TGCAGCGCGCACAGGGAATGGGGAGAGACCCAGTACTTC
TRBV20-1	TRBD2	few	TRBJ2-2	CSARDTLTSGTGELFF	TGCAGTGCTAGAGATACTTTGACTAGCGGGACCGGGGAGCTGTTTTTT
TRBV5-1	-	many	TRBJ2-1	CASSPGPDNEQFF	TGCGCCAGCAGCCCTGGGCCGGACAATGAGCAGTTCTTC
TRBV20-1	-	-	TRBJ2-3	CSAKTGGSTDTQYF	TGCAGTGCCAAAACGGGGGGCAGCACAGATACGCAGTATTTT
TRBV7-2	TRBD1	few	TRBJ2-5	CASSLVWDRGQETQYF	TGTGCCAGCAGCTTAGTTTGGGACAGGGGGCAAGAGACCCAGTACTTC
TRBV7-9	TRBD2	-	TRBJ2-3	CASSLRTSGGTDTQYF	TGTGCCAGCAGCCTCAGGACTAGCGGGGGTACAGATACGCAGTATTTT
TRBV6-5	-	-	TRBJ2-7	CASSYPSRPYEQYF	TGTGCCAGCAGTTATCCTAGCCGCCCCTACGAGCAGTACTTC
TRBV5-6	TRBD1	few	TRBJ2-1	CASSLARHRGLNNEQFF	TGTGCCAGCAGCTTGGCTCGGCACAGGGGGCTCAACAATGAGCAGTTCTTC
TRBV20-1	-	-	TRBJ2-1	CRARSDEQFF	TGCCGTGCTAGGTCCGATGAGCAGTTCTTC
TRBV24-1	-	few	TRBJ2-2	CATSTAGSPGELFF	TGTGCCACCAGTACGGCAGGGAGTCCCGGGGAGCTGTTTTTT
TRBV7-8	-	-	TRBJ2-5	CASSLKGTQYF	TGTGCCAGCAGCTTAAAGGGGACCCAGTACTTC
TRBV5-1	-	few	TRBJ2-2	CASSTRTPNTGELFF	TGCGCCAGCAGCACCAGGACACCGAACACCGGGGAGCTGTTTTTT
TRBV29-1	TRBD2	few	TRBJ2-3	CSVVGLAGASTDTQYF	TGCAGCGTTGTAGGGTTAGCGGGGGCCAGCACAGATACGCAGTATTTT
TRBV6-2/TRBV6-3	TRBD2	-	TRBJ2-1	CASSIGLAGGDEQFF	TGTGCCAGCAGTATTGGACTAGCGGGAGGGGATGAGCAGTTCTTC
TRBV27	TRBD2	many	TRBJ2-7	CASSLSPSASGRGEQYF	TGTGCCAGCAGTTTATCGCCCAGTGCCAGCGGGAGAGGGGAGCAGTACTTC
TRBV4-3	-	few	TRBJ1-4	CASSTGWLGEKLFF	TGCGCCAGCAGCACCGGATGGCTAGGGGAAAAACTGTTTTTT